These 22 T cell receptor beta chains originate from one sample sequenced in a study of early T cells in non-severe SARS-CoV-2 infection. TCRdb itself ran the 5' RACE reads through MiXCR, one entry per CDR3 protein. This sample carries tens of thousands of distinct CDR3 sequences, roughly 12% of them seen once, and the ten largest clones take 6.5%. Sequences were obtained from whole blood. The receptor set was obtained from an adult who was a healthcare worker with PCR-confirmed SARS-CoV-2 infection or an uninfected control (not recorded which).

The chain employs TRBV29-1 and TRBJ2-3; TRBD2 is a possible D gene (6 bases). The V and J ends lost 7 bases and 2 bases respectively, with 7 bases between them. Germline V lookup: CDR1 SQVTM, CDR2 ANQGSEA. The CDR3 sequence is 11 residues long. In DNA, the CDR3 is TGCAGCGGGGGACTCACAGATACGCAGTATTTT. As protein: CSGGLTDTQYF.

The V call is TRBV5-1, the J call TRBJ1-1; D unclear. The CDR3 sequence is 15 residues long. Per germline, CDR1 SGHRS and CDR2 YFSETQ. Between the trimmed V and J ends, which lost 1 base and 1 base, there was a span of 11 bases. Written as DNA, the CDR3 is TGCGCCAGCAGCTTGACACCCCGTTCGAACACTGAAGCTTTCTTT. It translates to CASSLTPRSNTEAFF.

This clonotype was recorded at least ten times. This chain joins TRBV11-3 and TRBJ2-1; 9 nucleotides agree with TRBD2. The V gene end was trimmed by 5 bases and the J gene end by 8 bases; junction bases not matched to a gene: 7. This CDR3 comprises 14 residues. Germline lookup yields CDR1 SGHNT and CDR2 YENEEA. The CDR3 is CASSIGLASYEQFF. In DNA form, the CDR3 reads TGTGCCAGCAGCATAGGACTAGCGAGCTATGAGCAGTTCTTC.

This clonotype was seen more than once but under ten times. The CDR3 reads CASSSRRRQENEKLFF. Here the CDR3 DNA reads TGTGCCAGCAGTTCCCGACGGAGGCAGGAGAATGAAAAACTGTTTTTT. The chain couples TRBV6-8 to TRBJ1-4, with D unresolved. The V gene lost 4 bases and the J gene lost 5 bases, with 17 bases spanning the gap. The CDR3 has 16 residues. Germline V gives CDR1 MNHGY, CDR2 SAAAGT.

This clonotype has just a few counts. This chain joins TRBV11-1 and TRBJ1-2, with 8 nucleotides matching TRBD1. The CDR3 is made up of 14 amino acids. Germline CDR1 reads SGHAT; CDR2 reads FQDESV (reference sequence). V lost 3 bases, J lost 4 bases, and 4 bases stayed unmatched. The CDR3 here is CASSFRDRPYGYTF. For the CDR3, the DNA is TGTGCCAGCAGCTTTCGGGACAGGCCCTATGGCTACACCTTC.

The gene calls are TRBV12-3 or TRBV12-4 and TRBJ1-4; D uncertain. V lost 6 bases and J 6 bases, leaving 17 bases between the germline ends. The CDR3 consists of 15 residues. CDR3 nucleotides: TGTGCCAGCAGCCCACAAGGAGCCCAATATGAAAAACTGTTTTTT. It yields the protein CASSPQGAQYEKLFF.

This clonotype was recorded once. It may be a read error: a sequence one base away is much more abundant. The chain combines TRBV7-2 with TRBJ2-1; D not resolved. Germline-derived CDR1 and CDR2 are SGHTA and FQGNSA. The CDR3 runs to 13 residues. CDR3 sequence reads: CAGSLTNYNEQFF. Written as DNA, the CDR3 is TGTGCCGGCAGCTTAACAAACTACAATGAGCAGTTCTTC.

In this sample, this clonotype turned up many times. The gene calls are TRBV18 and TRBJ1-6; perhaps TRBD1 as D (5 bases). This CDR3 has 15 amino acids. Germline lookup yields CDR1 KGHSH and CDR2 LQKENI. V lost 4 bases to trimming and J lost 7 bases, with 14 bases between them. In DNA, the CDR3 is TGTGCCAGCTCACGAGATAGCAGGGCCAATTCACCCCTCCACTTT. It translates to CASSRDSRANSPLHF. Combining the CDR3 with reference TRBV18 and TRBJ1-6 gives the whole variable domain NAGVMQNPRHLVRRRGQEARLRCSPMKGHSHVYWYRQLPEEGLKFMVYLQKENIIDESGMPKERFSAEFPKEGPSILRIQQVVRGDSAAYFCASSRDSRANSPLHFGNGTRLTVT.

This clonotype was detected ten times or more. The genes are TRBV10-2 and TRBJ2-3, with a tentative D call TRBD2 (5 bases). CDR1 and CDR2 from the germline V gene are WSHSY and SAAADI. The CDR3 extends over 16 amino acids. Trimming stripped 8 bases from V and 2 bases from J, with 20 bases between. CDR3 loop: CASRSSSTTVTDTQYF. In DNA form, the CDR3 reads TGCGCCAGCCGATCGAGTTCGACTACAGTCACAGATACGCAGTATTTT.

The chain links TRBV3-1 to TRBJ2-3, with 9 bases lining up with TRBD2. Per the germline V gene, CDR1 is LGHDT and CDR2 is YNNKEL (reference sequence). CDR3 length: 15 residues. Trimming at V came to 6 bases and at J to 6 bases, leaving 10 bases not matched to a gene. CDR3 DNA sequence: TGTGCCAGCAGGGAGGCGGGAGGGCCTTTGGATACGCAGTATTTT. Its translation: CASREAGGPLDTQYF.

This clonotype came up a few times. The V gene is TRBV30, the J gene TRBJ2-1, with 12 positions matching TRBD1. The CDR3 has 16 residues. The J segment lost 8 bases and the V segment lost 0 bases, leaving 8 bases of the junction unmatched. The germline gives CDR1 GTSNPN, CDR2 SVGIG (reference sequence). The CDR3 loop is CAWSVGDRGPRDEQFF. For the CDR3, the DNA is TGTGCCTGGAGTGTCGGGGACAGGGGGCCAAGGGATGAGCAGTTCTTC. Complete variable domain (other parts from reference TRBV30 and TRBJ2-1): SQTIHQWPATLVQPVGSPLSLECTVEGTSNPNLYWYRQAAGRGLQLLFYSVGIGQISSEVPQNLSASRPQDRQFILSSKKLLLSDSGFYLCAWSVGDRGPRDEQFFGPGTRLTVL.

This clonotype has at least ten counts. This chain joins TRBV4-2 and TRBJ2-3, with TRBD2 matching over 10 bases. V lost 0 bases to trimming and J lost 0 bases; unmatched junction nucleotides: 9. Germline V gene sequence: CDR1 LGHNA, CDR2 YNFKEQ. This CDR3 is built from 19 residues. CDR3 protein: CASSQESGTSGTSTDTQYF. CDR3 coding DNA: TGTGCCAGCAGCCAAGAATCGGGAACTAGCGGGACTAGCACAGATACGCAGTATTTT.

This clonotype showed up many times. The chain employs TRBV7-8 and TRBJ2-3; D tentatively fits TRBD1 or TRBD2 (5 bases each). This CDR3 is built from 15 residues. V was cut by 4 bases and J by 0 bases, with 11 bases left in between. CDR1 and CDR2 (germline): SGHVS, FQNEAQ. CDR3 DNA sequence: TGTGCCAGCAGCTCCCGGGACGGTAGCACAGATACGCAGTATTTT. Residues: CASSSRDGSTDTQYF.

This clonotype was seen repeatedly, ten times or more. The genes are TRBV7-8 and TRBJ1-5; no definite D call. V shed 2 bases and J shed 6 bases, with 17 bases lying between them. Germline V gene sequence: CDR1 SGHVS, CDR2 FQNEAQ. The CDR3 runs 16 residues. This chain's CDR3 is CASSLSRVATTQPQHF. CDR3 DNA: TGTGCCAGCAGCTTATCAAGGGTCGCGACTACTCAGCCCCAGCATTTT.

A few counts support this clonotype. This chain joins TRBV19 and TRBJ2-2; D gene uncertain. This CDR3 is built from 14 residues. Looked up from germline, CDR1 is LNHDA and CDR2 is SQIVND (reference sequence). V was shortened by 3 bases and J by 6 bases, with 11 bases between the two germline ends. The CDR3 DNA sequence: TGTGCCAGTAGTATTGGACCGGAGCCCGGGGAGCTGTTTTTT. It yields the protein CASSIGPEPGELFF.

This clonotype was counted a few times. J is TRBJ2-1 and V is TRBV7-6; D is unresolved. This CDR3 is 12 amino acids long. V shed 5 bases and J shed 5 bases, with 7 bases lying between them. Germline V CDR1 and CDR2: SGHVS, FNYEAQ. The DNA for the CDR3 is TGTGCCAGCAGCCCCCGGGACAATGAGCAGTTCTTC. The encoded protein is CASSPRDNEQFF. Full variable domain (missing parts from reference TRBV7-6 and TRBJ2-1): GAGVSQSPRYKVTKRGQDVALRCDPISGHVSLYWYRQALGQGPEFLTYFNYEAQQDKSGLPNDRFSAERPEGSISTLTIQRTEQRDSAMYRCASSPRDNEQFFGPGTRLTVL.

The chain combines TRBV20-1 with TRBJ2-7, with unresolved D. The V end lost 7 bases, the J end lost 5 bases, and 12 bases lay between the germline ends. This CDR3 has 11 amino acids. Germline V gene data show CDR1 as DFQATT and CDR2 as SNEGSKA (reference sequence). CDR3 region: CSVNRIDEQYF. The CDR3, as DNA: TGCAGTGTAAATAGAATCGACGAGCAGTACTTC.

This clonotype was observed at least ten times. The chain joins TRBV10-2 to TRBJ2-4; D gene ambiguous. V dropped 8 bases and J dropped 1 base, with 9 bases sitting between them. Germline V gene data show CDR1 as WSHSY and CDR2 as SAAADI. There are 13 residues in the CDR3. In DNA, the CDR3 is TGCGCCAGCTGTGGGTACGCCAAAAACATTCAGTACTTC. Residues: CASCGYAKNIQYF.

This clonotype was counted ten times or more. The V and J genes are TRBV9 and TRBJ2-5; 7 bases fit TRBD1. The junction had 6 bases not matched to a gene; V was cut back by 3 bases and J by 1 base. The CDR3 consists of 15 residues. CDR1 and CDR2 from the germline V gene are SGDLS and YYNGEE. CDR3 DNA: TGTGCCAGCAGCGCCGGACAGGCCGTCCAAGAGACCCAGTACTTC. Amino acids: CASSAGQAVQETQYF.

Ten or more counts support this clonotype. The gene calls are TRBV4-1 and TRBJ2-7, with a weak D call TRBD2 (5 bases). Germline V gives CDR1 MGHRA, CDR2 YSYEKL. CDR3 length: 15 amino acids. V was cut by 1 base and J by 6 bases, with 16 bases left in between. CDR3 DNA sequence: TGCGCCAGCAGCCAAGTTAGCGAACCTCGAGGCGAGCAGTACTTC. It codes for CASSQVSEPRGEQYF.

V is TRBV18 and J is TRBJ1-2; TRBD1 aligns across 7 bases. V was pared by 3 bases and J by 1 base, with 8 bases of the junction left unmatched. This CDR3 spans 16 amino acids. In germline, CDR1 is KGHSH, CDR2 LQKENI. The chain's CDR3 is CASSPPDRFSNYGYTF. Written as DNA, the CDR3 is TGTGCCAGCTCACCCCCGGACAGGTTCAGTAACTATGGCTACACCTTC.

The V call is TRBV12-3 or TRBV12-4, the J call TRBJ2-7; a possible D gene is TRBD2 (6 bases). V was clipped by 5 bases and J by 2 bases, with 16 bases between them. There are 15 residues in the CDR3. The CDR3: CASSPRVSGAYEQYF. CDR3 DNA sequence: TGTGCCAGCAGTCCCCGGGTTAGCGGCGCCTACGAGCAGTACTTC.